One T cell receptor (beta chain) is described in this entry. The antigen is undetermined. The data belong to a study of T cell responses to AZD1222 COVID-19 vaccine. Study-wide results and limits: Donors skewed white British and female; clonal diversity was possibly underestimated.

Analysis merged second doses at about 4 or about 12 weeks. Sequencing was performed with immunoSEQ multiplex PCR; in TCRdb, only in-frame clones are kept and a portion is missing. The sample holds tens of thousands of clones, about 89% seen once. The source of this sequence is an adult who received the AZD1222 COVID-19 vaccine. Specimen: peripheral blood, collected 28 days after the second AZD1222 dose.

The CDR3 here is CASSQESETQYF. CDR3 nucleotide sequence: TGTGCCAGCAGCCAAGAGTCAGAGACCCAGTACTTC. The chain has TRBV3-1 (or the pseudogene TRBV3-2) and TRBJ2-5; D ambiguous. The V gene's germline CDR1 is LGHDT and CDR2 YNNKEL (reference sequence). The germline V and J ends were trimmed by 0 bases and 4 bases, with 3 bases remaining between them. The CDR3 has 12 residues.